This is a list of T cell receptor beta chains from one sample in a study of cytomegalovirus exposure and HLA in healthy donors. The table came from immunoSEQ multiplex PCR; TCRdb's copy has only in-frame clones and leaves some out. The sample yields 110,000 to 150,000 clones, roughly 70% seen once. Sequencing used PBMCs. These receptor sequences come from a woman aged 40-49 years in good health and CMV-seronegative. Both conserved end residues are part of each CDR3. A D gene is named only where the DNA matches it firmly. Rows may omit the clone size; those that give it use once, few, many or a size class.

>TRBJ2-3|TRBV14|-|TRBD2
TGTGCCAGCAGCCACTTTAGCGGGACGAGCACAGATACGCAGTATTTT
CASSHFSGTSTDTQYF
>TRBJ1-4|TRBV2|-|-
TGTGCCAGCAGTTTCACTCCCGATAATGAAAAACTGTTTTTT
CASSFTPDNEKLFF
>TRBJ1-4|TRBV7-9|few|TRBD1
TGTGCCAGCAGCCCGGGACAGAGAACAACTAATGAAAAACTGTTTTTT
CASSPGQRTTNEKLFF
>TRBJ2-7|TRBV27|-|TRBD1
TGTGCCAGCAGTTCTAAAAACCCGGGACAGGGCCTCTACGAGCAGTACTTC
CASSSKNPGQGLYEQYF
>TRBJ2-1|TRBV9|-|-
TGTGCCAGCAGCCCCCGCGGGCAATCCTACAATGAGCAGTTCTTC
CASSPRGQSYNEQFF
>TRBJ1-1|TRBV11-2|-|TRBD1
TGTGCCAGCAGCTTCATGGACAGGGGCCGAGTGGCTTTCTTT
CASSFMDRGRVAFF
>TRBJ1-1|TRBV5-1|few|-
TGCGCCAGCAGCCCGGTTCAGGAGGAAAACACTGAAGCTTTCTTT
CASSPVQEENTEAFF
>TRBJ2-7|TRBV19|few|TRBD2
TGTGCCAGTAGTATTCTTAGCGGGAAATACGAGCAGTACTTC
CASSILSGKYEQYF
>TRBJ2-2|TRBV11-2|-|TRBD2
TGTGCCAGCAGCTTAAACCCTCCGGGGACTAGCGGGGGGTCGGGGGAGCTGTTTTTT
CASSLNPPGTSGGSGELFF
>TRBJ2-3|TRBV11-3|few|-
TGTGCCAGCAGCCCAGGGGGGGATACGCAGTATTTT
CASSPGGDTQYF
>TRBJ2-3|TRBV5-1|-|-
TGCGCCAGCTCCAGGGGAGTCGTTGAGGGCACAGATACGCAGTATTTT
CASSRGVVEGTDTQYF
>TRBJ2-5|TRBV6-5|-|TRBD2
TGTGCCAGCAGTTACTCGCTACTAGCGCATCAAGAGACCCAGTACTTC
CASSYSLLAHQETQYF
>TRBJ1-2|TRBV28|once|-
TGTGCCAGCAGTCGTATGGGCTCTACCGACTATGGCTACACCTTC
CASSRMGSTDYGYTF
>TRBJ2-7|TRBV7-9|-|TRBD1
TGTGCCAGCAGCTACTCGGGACAGGGCTACGAGCAGTACTTC
CASSYSGQGYEQYF
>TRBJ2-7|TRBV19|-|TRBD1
TGTGCCAGTAGTATAAATTTAGGGACAGGAGATCCCTACGAGCAGTACTTC
CASSINLGTGDPYEQYF
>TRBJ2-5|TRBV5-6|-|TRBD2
TGTGCCAGCAGCCCGGGAGGGGGCCAAGAGACCCAGTACTTC
CASSPGGGQETQYF
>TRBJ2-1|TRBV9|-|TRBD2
TGTGCCACCTCACTCGGGGGGTACAATGAGCAGTTCTTC
CATSLGGYNEQFF
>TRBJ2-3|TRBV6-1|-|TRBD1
TGTGCCAGCAAAGGACAGGGCACAGATACGCAGTATTTT
CASKGQGTDTQYF
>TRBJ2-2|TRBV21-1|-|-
TGTGCCAGCAGCAACTGGGGGGGGACCGGGGAGCTGTTTTTT
CASSNWGGTGELFF
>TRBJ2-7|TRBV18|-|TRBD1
TGTGCCAGCTCATTTGACAGGGGGAACCCCTACGAGCAGTACTTC
CASSFDRGNPYEQYF
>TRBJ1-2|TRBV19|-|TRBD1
TGTGCCAGTAGTATCCTTTCTCTTGACAGGGCTTATGGCTACACCTTC
CASSILSLDRAYGYTF
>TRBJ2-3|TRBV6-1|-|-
TGTGCCAGCAGGGGGACTGGTACAGATACGCAGTATTTT
CASRGTGTDTQYF
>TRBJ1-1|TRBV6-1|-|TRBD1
TGTGCCAGCAGTTTACAGGGGAGGCTCGCTGAAGCTTTCTTT
CASSLQGRLAEAFF
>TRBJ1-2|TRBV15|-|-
TGTGCCACCAGCCCACTAGAGGGACTACCATATGGCTACACCTTC
CATSPLEGLPYGYTF
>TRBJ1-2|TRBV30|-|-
TGTGCCTGGGGGCGGTGGGCCGCGGGCTATGGCTACACCTTC
CAWGRWAAGYGYTF
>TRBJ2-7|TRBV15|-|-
TGTGCCACCAGCAGAGATCACCGGTCGGACATATCCTACGAGCAGTACTTC
CATSRDHRSDISYEQYF
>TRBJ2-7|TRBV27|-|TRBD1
TGTGCCAGCAGTTTATCGACAGGGAGCGAGCAGTACTTC
CASSLSTGSEQYF
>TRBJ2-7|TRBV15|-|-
TGTGCCACCAGCAGACAGATGCGAGGCGTGCGCGAGCAGTACTTC
CATSRQMRGVREQYF
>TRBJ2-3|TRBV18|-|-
TGTGCCAGCTCACCCAGGTCCGGCGCAGATACGCAGTATTTT
CASSPRSGADTQYF
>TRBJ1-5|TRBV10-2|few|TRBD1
TGCGCCAGCAGCCCAACACAGGGGCTCCTTCAGCCCCAGCATTTT
CASSPTQGLLQPQHF
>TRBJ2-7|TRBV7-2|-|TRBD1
TGTGCCAGCAGCGTCCGACAGGGGGAGTCCTACGAGCAGTACTTC
CASSVRQGESYEQYF
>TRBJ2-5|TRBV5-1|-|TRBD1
TGCGCCAGCCCCCGGACAGGAGAGAAACAAGAGACCCAGTACTTC
CASPRTGEKQETQYF
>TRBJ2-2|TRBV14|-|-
TGTGCCAGCAGCCAAGAAAGGAGGGTTGGGTACACCGGGGAGCTGTTTTTT
CASSQERRVGYTGELFF
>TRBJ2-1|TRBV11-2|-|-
TGTGCCAGCAGCTTAGAGAGCGGATCTTACAATGAGCAGTTCTTC
CASSLESGSYNEQFF
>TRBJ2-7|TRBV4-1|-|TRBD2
TGCGCCAGCAGCCAACTTGGACTAGCGGGAGACGAGCAGTACTTC
CASSQLGLAGDEQYF
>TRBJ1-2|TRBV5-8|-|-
TGTGCCAGCAGCTTGGTCGGGTCAGATGGCTACACCTTC
CASSLVGSDGYTF
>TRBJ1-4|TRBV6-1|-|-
TGTGCCAGCAGTGCCTCAGGGAGGGTCGCAGAAAAACTGTTTTTT
CASSASGRVAEKLFF
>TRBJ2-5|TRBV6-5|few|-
TGTGCCAGCAGGACCTCAGGGAATTCAGAGACCCAGTACTTC
CASRTSGNSETQYF
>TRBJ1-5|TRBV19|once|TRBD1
TGTGCCAGTCTCCGCACAGGGGAATATCAGCCCCAGCATTTT
CASLRTGEYQPQHF
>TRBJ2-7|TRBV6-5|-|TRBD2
TGTGCCAGCAGACCTAGCGGGGGGGCTACCTACGAGCAGTACTTC
CASRPSGGATYEQYF
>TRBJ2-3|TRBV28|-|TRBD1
TGTGCCAGCCTACAGGGGGCGCCCAAAGATACGCAGTATTTT
CASLQGAPKDTQYF
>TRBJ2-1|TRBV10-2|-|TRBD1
TGCGCCAGCAGAACGACAGGGGGCATCTTCTTC
CASRTTGGIFF
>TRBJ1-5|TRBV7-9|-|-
TGTGCCAGCAGCCCCGTGGGGGGTAGCAATCAGCCCCAGCATTTT
CASSPVGGSNQPQHF
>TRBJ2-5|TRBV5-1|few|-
TGCGCCAGCAGCTTAAGCGGAGAGACCCAGTACTTC
CASSLSGETQYF
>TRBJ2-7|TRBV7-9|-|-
TGTGCCAGCAGCCCCGGAGTGAGGGGGGGCTCCTACGAGCAGTACTTC
CASSPGVRGGSYEQYF
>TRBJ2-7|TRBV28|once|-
TGTGCCAGCAGTTTATTTGGCGGATCCTACGAGCAGTACTTC
CASSLFGGSYEQYF
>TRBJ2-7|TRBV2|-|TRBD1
TGTGCCAGCAGTGCTTCCTCAACAGGGGGCGGCTACGAGCAGTACTTC
CASSASSTGGGYEQYF
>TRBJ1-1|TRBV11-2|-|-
TGTGCCAGCAGCTTCGGGAGCGGAACGTACACTGAAGCTTTCTTT
CASSFGSGTYTEAFF
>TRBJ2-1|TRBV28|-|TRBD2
TGTGCCAGCCGTCTAACTAGCGGGGCCCATTCCTACAATGAGCAGTTCTTC
CASRLTSGAHSYNEQFF
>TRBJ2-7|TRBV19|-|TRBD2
TGTGCCAGTAGTATCGGGGCGGGAGCCTCCTACGAGCAGTACTTC
CASSIGAGASYEQYF
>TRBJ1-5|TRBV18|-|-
TGTGCCAGCTCACCCCGGGGTGGGGGCGACGTCAATCAGCCCCAGCATTTT
CASSPRGGGDVNQPQHF
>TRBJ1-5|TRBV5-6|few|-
TGTGCCAGCAGCTTGTGGGGAGGGCCCCAGCATTTT
CASSLWGGPQHF
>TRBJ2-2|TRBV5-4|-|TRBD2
TGTGCCAGCAGCCCTCCGGGCGGGGGGCGCGGGGAGCTGTTTTTT
CASSPPGGGRGELFF
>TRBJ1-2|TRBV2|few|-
TGTGCCCTAATCCGGGGGGCCTATGGCTACACCTTC
CALIRGAYGYTF
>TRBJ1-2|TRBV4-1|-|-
TGCGCCAGCAGCCAAGTTAGAGTGAGCCGCTATGGCTACACCTTC
CASSQVRVSRYGYTF